The rows below give T cell receptor beta chains drawn from one sample of a study of cytomegalovirus exposure and HLA in healthy donors. Here immunoSEQ multiplex PCR was the method, and the copy in TCRdb shows in-frame clones only, minus some. Here the sample table reports nearly 200,000 clones. The sample comprised PBMCs. The receptors originated from a boy younger than 18 in good health and CMV-seronegative. CDR3s include the opening cysteine and the closing phenylalanine or tryptophan. D genes are given only for firm matches.

V	D	J	DNA	CDR3
TRBV28	TRBD2	TRBJ2-7	TGTGCCAGCAGTTCGCGGGGGTTGGGCGAGCAGTACTTC	CASSSRGLGEQYF
TRBV6-1	-	TRBJ2-7	TGTGCCAGCACAGGGACTTACTCCTACGAGCAGTACTTC	CASTGTYSYEQYF
TRBV28	-	TRBJ1-3	TGTGCCAGCAGGGACGGGACAACCACCGGAAACACCATATATTTT	CASRDGTTTGNTIYF
TRBV19	-	TRBJ1-6	TGTGCCAGTAGTATTGGGACACTCGACTTTCAATATAATTCACCCCTCCACTTT	CASSIGTLDFQYNSPLHF
TRBV30	-	TRBJ2-1	TGTGCCTGGGTCGAGTACAATGAGCAGTTCTTC	CAWVEYNEQFF
TRBV11-2	TRBD1	TRBJ2-7	TGTGCCAGCAGCGAGGGACAGGTGAGCTCCTACGAGCAGTACTTC	CASSEGQVSSYEQYF
TRBV9	-	TRBJ1-1	TGTGCCAGCAGCGTATCCTTACAGTTCACTGAAGCTTTCTTT	CASSVSLQFTEAFF
TRBV7-8	-	TRBJ2-7	TGTGCCAGCAGCGGGCCGGGACTCGTCTACGAGCAGTACTTC	CASSGPGLVYEQYF
TRBV6-5	-	TRBJ2-3	TGTGCCAGCGGGAAGACAGTTTCAGATACGCAGTATTTT	CASGKTVSDTQYF
TRBV5-5	TRBD1	TRBJ1-5	TGTGCCAGCAGCTTCGGACAGGGTTCCAATCAGCCCCAGCATTTT	CASSFGQGSNQPQHF
TRBV19	-	TRBJ1-4	TGTGCCAGTGGAAGGAGCTATAATGAAAAACTGTTTTTT	CASGRSYNEKLFF
TRBV27	-	TRBJ2-3	TGTGCCAGCAGTTTAGCGACTAGCACAGATACGCAGTATTTT	CASSLATSTDTQYF
TRBV5-1	-	TRBJ2-3	TGCGCCAGCAGCTCGGGATACACAGATACGCAGTATTTT	CASSSGYTDTQYF
TRBV6-5	-	TRBJ2-5	TGTGCCAGCAAGAATAGTGAGGTCGAGACCCAGTACTTC	CASKNSEVETQYF
TRBV27	TRBD1	TRBJ1-6	TGTGCCAGCAGTCACCACCCGACAGGGGGAAAAGCTTCACCCCTCCACTTT	CASSHHPTGGKASPLHF
TRBV29-1	-	TRBJ1-3	TGCAGCGTTGCGGGGGGCTCTGGAAACACCATATATTTT	CSVAGGSGNTIYF
TRBV5-1	-	TRBJ1-2	TGCGCCAGCAGCGCCTTACAGGGTAATGATGGCTACACCTTC	CASSALQGNDGYTF
TRBV4-1	TRBD1	TRBJ1-5	TGCGCCAGCAGCCAGGGGGACAGGGTCGATCCGACCCAGCATTTT	CASSQGDRVDPTQHF
TRBV28	-	TRBJ2-3	TGTGCCAGCAGGGGCGTTTCCACAGATACGCAGTATTTT	CASRGVSTDTQYF
TRBV28	-	TRBJ1-4	TGTGCCAGCAGTCCGGGGGGCGGGACCACTAATGAAAAACTGTTTTTT	CASSPGGGTTNEKLFF
TRBV7-2	-	TRBJ2-7	TGTGCCAGCAGCCCAAGAATGAGCTCCTACGAGCAGTACTTC	CASSPRMSSYEQYF
TRBV2	TRBD1	TRBJ1-5	TGTGCCAGAGGAGAGGACAGGGATCAGCCCCAGCATTTT	CARGEDRDQPQHF